The present entry profiles one T cell receptor beta chain with its context. V dropped 1 base and J dropped 6; count of bases not matched to a gene: 8. CDR3 length equals 16 residues. Germline V gene data show CDR1 as SGHTA and CDR2 as FQGNSA. The data are from a study of early T cells in non-severe SARS-CoV-2 infection. In the study overall: Sequencing input comprised bulk RNA from unsorted whole blood; chain pairing was not available.

Attached unique molecular identifiers marked individual cDNA molecules. One entry per CDR3 protein, called by TCRdb with MiXCR from the 5' RACE reads. Here the sample spans 70,000 to 95,000 distinct CDR3 sequences, over 12% being singletons. The receptor's source is an adult who was a healthcare worker with PCR-confirmed SARS-CoV-2 infection or an uninfected control (not recorded which). J is TRBJ2-2 and V is TRBV7-2, with 7 positions matching TRBD2. Sequenced material: whole blood. CDR3 in DNA: TGTGCCAGCAGCTTAGTAGGAGGGACTACCGCCGGGGAGCTGTTTTTT. It yields the protein CASSLVGGTTAGELFF.